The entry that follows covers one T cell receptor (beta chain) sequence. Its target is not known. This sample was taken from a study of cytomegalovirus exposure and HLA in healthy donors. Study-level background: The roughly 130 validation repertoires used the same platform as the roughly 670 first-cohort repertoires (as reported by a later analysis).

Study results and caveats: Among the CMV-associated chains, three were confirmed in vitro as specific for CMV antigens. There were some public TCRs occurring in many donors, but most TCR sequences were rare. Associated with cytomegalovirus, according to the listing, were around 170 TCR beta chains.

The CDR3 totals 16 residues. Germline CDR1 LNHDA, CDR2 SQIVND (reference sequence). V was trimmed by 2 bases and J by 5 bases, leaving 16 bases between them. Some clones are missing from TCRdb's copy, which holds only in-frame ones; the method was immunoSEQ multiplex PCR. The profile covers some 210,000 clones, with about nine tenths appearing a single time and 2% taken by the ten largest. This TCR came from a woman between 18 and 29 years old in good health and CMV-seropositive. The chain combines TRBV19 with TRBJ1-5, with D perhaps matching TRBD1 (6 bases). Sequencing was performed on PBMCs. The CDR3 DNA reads TGTGCCAGTAGTATATATTACAGGGACGGGGATCAGCCCCAGCATTTT. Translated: CASSIYYRDGDQPQHF.